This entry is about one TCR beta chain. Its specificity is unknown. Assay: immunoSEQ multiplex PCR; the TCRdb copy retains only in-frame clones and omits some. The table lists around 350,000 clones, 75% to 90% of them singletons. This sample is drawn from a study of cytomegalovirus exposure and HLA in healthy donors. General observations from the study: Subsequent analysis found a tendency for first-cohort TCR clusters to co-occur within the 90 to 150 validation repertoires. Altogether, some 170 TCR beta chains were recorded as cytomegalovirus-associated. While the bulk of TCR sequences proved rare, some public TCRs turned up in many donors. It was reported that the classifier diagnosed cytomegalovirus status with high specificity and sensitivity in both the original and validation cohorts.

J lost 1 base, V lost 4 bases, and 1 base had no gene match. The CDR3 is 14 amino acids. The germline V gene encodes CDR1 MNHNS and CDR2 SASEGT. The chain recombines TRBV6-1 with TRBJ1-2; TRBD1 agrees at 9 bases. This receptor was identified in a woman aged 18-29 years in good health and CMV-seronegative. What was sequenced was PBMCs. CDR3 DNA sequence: TGTGCCAGCAGTGGGACAGGGGATAACTATGGCTACACCTTC. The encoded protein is CASSGTGDNYGYTF.